The clone carrying this T cell receptor (beta chain) came up a few times. No antigen is known for it. Use of 60 Vbeta and 13 Jbeta primers characterized the PCR. Assay used: immunoSEQ multiplex PCR; TCRdb lists only in-frame clones, some missing. The sample lists about 190,000 clones, roughly 90% occurring once. The data originate from a study of cytomegalovirus exposure and HLA in healthy donors. General study results and limits: A cluster of highly shared sequence variants was likely a sequencing artifact. CMV serostatus stood as the only immune exposure information on hand.

Samples came from healthy bone marrow donors. The sample comprised PBMCs. This sequence originates from a boy between 2 and 10 years old in good health and CMV-seronegative.

Written as DNA, the CDR3 is TGTGCCTGGAGTGACGGGTTTGATCAGCCCCAGCATTTT. It codes for CAWSDGFDQPQHF. The rearrangement joins TRBV30 to TRBJ1-5, with D uncertain. V was cut by 1 base and J by 5 bases, with 9 bases left in between. The CDR3 contains 13 residues. Germline V gene sequence: CDR1 GTSNPN, CDR2 SVGIG (reference sequence).